This T cell receptor (beta chain) was sequenced during a study of T cell responses to AZD1222 COVID-19 vaccine. Overall study findings and caveats: Reports indicate that nearly half of spike-specific TCRs are directed at unmutated variant regions.

Clones were read by immunoSEQ multiplex PCR, and TCRdb kept only the in-frame ones, dropping some. Of 150,000 to 200,000 clones listed, 85% to 90% are singletons. Comment on this clone: No antigen is known for it.

The CDR3 totals 17 residues. With 5 bases removed from V and 4 bases from J, the gap between germline ends came to 23 bases. Per germline, CDR1 SGHDN and CDR2 FVKESK. The chain couples TRBV14 to TRBJ1-2, with D unresolved. This TCR was sampled from an adult in good health. The sequencing used peripheral blood, collected on day 0 of AZD1222 vaccination. This chain's CDR3 is CASSVQATEGFVYGYTF. DNA of the CDR3: TGTGCCAGCAGCGTCCAGGCCACAGAAGGGTTTGTCTATGGCTACACCTTC.